These 18 T cell receptor beta chains share one sample of origin, sequenced in a study of blood T cell repertoires in COVID-19. Assay used: immunoSEQ multiplex PCR; TCRdb lists only in-frame clones, some missing. The table lists fewer than 400,000 clones, approximately 90% of them singletons. Sequenced input: PBMCs or T cells enriched from blood (not recorded which). The origin of the receptors is a woman aged 25 to 45 who had been exposed to COVID-19.

The chain carries TRBV2 and TRBJ1-1; D remains unclear. CDR3 length: 13 residues. V lost 11 bases and J 4 bases, leaving 17 bases between the germline ends. CDR1 is SNHLY and CDR2 is FYNNEI in the germline V gene. This CDR3 is CAGEREGSTEAFF. For the CDR3, the DNA is TGTGCCGGCGAGCGGGAAGGGAGCACTGAAGCTTTCTTT.

V and J are TRBV7-2 and TRBJ2-2, with 7 bases identical to TRBD2. In germline, CDR1 is SGHTA, CDR2 FQGNSA. Trimming removed 4 bases from V and 3 bases from J; junction bases left unmatched: 11. CDR3 length: 17 residues. Written as DNA, the CDR3 is TGTGCCAGCAGCTCGGAAGACCGGGACTATTACACCGGGGAGCTGTTTTTT. Amino acids: CASSSEDRDYYTGELFF. Full variable domain (missing parts from reference TRBV7-2 and TRBJ2-2): GAGVSQSPSNKVTEKGKDVELRCDPISGHTALYWYRQSLGQGLEFLIYFQGNSAPDKSGLPSDRFSAERTGGSVSTLTIQRTQQEDSAVYLCASSSEDRDYYTGELFFGEGSRLTVL.

The chain has TRBV19 and TRBJ2-1; 10 nucleotides line up with TRBD1. This CDR3 is 14 amino acids long. Germline trimming cut 5 bases from V and 8 bases from J; bases unmatched to any gene: 6. Germline CDR1 reads LNHDA; CDR2 reads SQIVND (reference sequence). CDR3 nucleotide sequence: TGTGCCAGTAGTCCGGGACAGGGGTGGTATGAGCAGTTCTTC. Residues: CASSPGQGWYEQFF.

A remark on this clone: This specimen includes other DNA sequences encoding the same CDR3. The chain couples TRBV7-9 to TRBJ1-2, with D maybe TRBD1 (6 bases). The V and J ends lost 5 bases and 4 bases respectively, with 14 bases between them. From germline, CDR1 is SEHNR and CDR2 FQNEAQ (reference sequence). CDR3 length: 14 residues. CDR3 DNA: TGTGCCAGCAGCCCTCAGGGAGGGGGCTATGGCTACACCTTC. Its translation: CASSPQGGGYGYTF.

The chain is built from TRBV2 and TRBJ1-1; TRBD1 aligns across 9 bases. V shed 5 bases, J shed 5 bases, and the junction held 6 bases outside the gene matches. CDR3 length: 14 residues. The germline CDR1 and CDR2 sequences are SNHLY and FYNNEI. DNA for the CDR3: TGTGCCAGCAGTCGTCCCGGGACAGGGACTGAAGCTTTCTTT. It is translated as CASSRPGTGTEAFF.

This clone was seen only once. Other nucleotide sequences from this sample produce the same CDR3. This sequence joins TRBV2 and TRBJ1-5; D possibly corresponds to TRBD1 (5 bases). CDR3 length: 13 amino acids. V was trimmed by 7 bases and J by 0 bases, leaving 7 bases between them. Germline V gives CDR1 SNHLY, CDR2 FYNNEI. In nucleotides, the CDR3 is TGTGCCAGCAAAGGGGATAGCAATCAGCCCCAGCATTTT. It codes for CASKGDSNQPQHF.

The rearrangement uses TRBV3-1 (or the pseudogene TRBV3-2) and TRBJ1-3; 7 nucleotides agree with TRBD1. The CDR3 loop spans 14 amino acids. CDR1 LGHDT and CDR2 YNNKEL come from the germline V gene (reference sequence). V dropped 6 bases and J dropped 1; count of bases not matched to a gene: 3. The CDR3 region is CASSRQGSGNTIYF. In DNA, the CDR3 is TGTGCCAGCAGTCGACAGGGTTCTGGAAACACCATATATTTT.

The table lists this clone with a few counts. The chain links TRBV19 to TRBJ1-1, with D possibly being TRBD1 (5 bases). Trimming left V 3 bases short and J 5 bases short, with 13 bases between. In germline, CDR1 is LNHDA, CDR2 SQIVND (reference sequence). The CDR3 has 14 residues. The CDR3 coding sequence is TGTGCCAGTAGTATTAGCCAGGGCTGGACTGAAGCTTTCTTT. Residues: CASSISQGWTEAFF. The full variable domain, its missing parts supplied by reference TRBV19 and TRBJ1-1, is DGGITQSPKYLFRKEGQNVTLSCEQNLNHDAMYWYRQDPGQGLRLIYYSQIVNDFQKGDIAEGYSVSREKKESFPLTVTSAQKNPTAFYLCASSISQGWTEAFFGQGTRLTVV.

The chain is built from TRBV19 and TRBJ2-7; D possibly corresponds to TRBD2 (6 bases). The CDR3 spans 15 residues. Per the germline V gene, CDR1 is LNHDA and CDR2 is SQIVND (reference sequence). V was trimmed by 4 bases and J by 3 bases, leaving 16 bases between them. The CDR3 sequence is CASSTGLPRGYEQYF. CDR3 bases: TGTGCCAGTAGTACGGGACTCCCGCGGGGCTACGAGCAGTACTTC. The full variable domain, with the rest looked up from reference TRBV19 and TRBJ2-7, is DGGITQSPKYLFRKEGQNVTLSCEQNLNHDAMYWYRQDPGQGLRLIYYSQIVNDFQKGDIAEGYSVSREKKESFPLTVTSAQKNPTAFYLCASSTGLPRGYEQYFGPGTRLTVT.

This chain uses TRBV5-1 with TRBJ2-3, with 13 nucleotides matching TRBD2. CDR3 length equals 22 residues. Trimming cost V 0 bases and J 2 bases; bases outside gene matches: 18. The germline CDR1 and CDR2 sequences are SGHRS and YFSETQ. The CDR3 spells CASSLALLSRTSGGKFTDTQYF. The CDR3 region has the DNA TGCGCCAGCAGCTTGGCCCTATTGTCCAGGACTAGCGGGGGAAAATTCACAGATACGCAGTATTTT.

This sequence joins TRBV10-3 and TRBJ1-6, with 10 bases identical to TRBD1. CDR3 size: 16 residues. Germline values: CDR1 ENHRY, CDR2 SYGVKD. The J segment lost 1 base and the V segment lost 5 bases, leaving 2 bases of the junction unmatched. Written as DNA, the CDR3 is TGTGCCATCAGTTGGGGACAGGGGTCCTATAATTCACCCCTCCACTTT. It translates to CAISWGQGSYNSPLHF.

The genes are TRBV7-3 and TRBJ2-5, with TRBD1 as a possible D gene (5 bases). Trimming shortened V by 5 bases and J by 2 bases, and 9 bases separated the two germline ends. Per the germline V gene, CDR1 is SGHTA and CDR2 is FQGTGA. CDR3 size: 13 residues. The CDR3 DNA reads TGTGCCAGCAGCATGGACATACAAGAGACCCAGTACTTC. Its translation: CASSMDIQETQYF.

This clone was observed once. The V call is TRBV19, the J call TRBJ2-1; 9 positions match TRBD2. The CDR3 sequence is 15 residues long. J gave up 4 bases and V 8 bases, and 9 bases lay outside the gene matches. CDR1 LNHDA and CDR2 SQIVND come from the germline V gene (reference sequence). The CDR3 nucleotides are TGTGCCAGTGGTAATAGCGGGGGCCGTTACAATGAGCAGTTCTTC. Its protein product is CASGNSGGRYNEQFF.

The table lists this clone with a few counts. The genes are TRBV18 and TRBJ2-7, with D perhaps TRBD2 (6 bases). The CDR3 extends over 13 amino acids. Germline values: CDR1 KGHSH, CDR2 LQKENI. V was cut by 1 base and J by 5 bases, with 9 bases left in between. The CDR3 DNA reads as TGTGCCAGCTCACCACTCAGGGAGGACGAGCAGTACTTC. This codes for CASSPLREDEQYF.

The genes are TRBV11-3 and TRBJ2-7, with 7 nucleotides matching TRBD2. Trimming cost V 2 bases and J 3 bases; bases outside gene matches: 7. The germline CDR1 and CDR2 sequences are SGHNT and YENEEA. The CDR3 has 15 amino acids. In DNA, the CDR3 is TGTGCCAGCAGCTTAACCGGGACTACGGGCTACGAGCAGTACTTC. Translating gives CASSLTGTTGYEQYF.

A single count supports this clone. J is TRBJ1-1 and V is TRBV11-3; 8 nucleotides match TRBD1. J gave up 3 bases and V 2 bases, and 5 bases lay outside the gene matches. The CDR3 has 15 amino acids. Per germline, CDR1 SGHNT and CDR2 YENEEA. The CDR3 here is CASSLRDRRHTEAFF. The CDR3, as DNA: TGTGCCAGCAGCTTAAGGGACAGGAGACACACTGAAGCTTTCTTT.

This clone appeared a single time. J is TRBJ2-3 and V is TRBV7-2; 9 nucleotides line up with TRBD2. From germline, CDR1 is SGHTA and CDR2 FQGNSA. Unmatched junction bases numbered 11, after V lost 1 base and J lost 3 bases. The CDR3 has 18 residues. CDR3 sequence reads: CASSLELVAGGRTDTQYF. In nucleotides, the CDR3 is TGTGCCAGCAGCTTAGAACTGGTGGCGGGGGGGCGAACAGATACGCAGTATTTT.

V is TRBV7-9 and J is TRBJ1-2, with TRBD1 matching 7 bases. This CDR3 has 13 amino acids. Per germline, CDR1 SEHNR and CDR2 FQNEAQ (reference sequence). J gave up 6 bases and V 4 bases, and 5 bases lay outside the gene matches. CDR3 sequence (DNA): TGTGCCAGCAGCTCGGGACAGAGGGATGGCTACACCTTC. As protein: CASSSGQRDGYTF.